This T cell receptor beta chain stems from a study of T-cell reconstitution after alpha-beta-depleted transplantation in children. Study results and caveats: Expanded graft clones numbering several hundred reportedly gave rise to alpha-beta T cells about two months after transplant.

Using unique molecular identifiers, the investigators prepared the TCRbeta library. TCRdb called the PCR reads again in MiXCR, with one record for every CDR3 protein. The data contain about 460,000 distinct CDR3 sequences, roughly 11% of them seen just once; the ten biggest clones take up 14%. With regard to this clonotype: The antigen is unknown.

The CDR3 runs to 15 residues. Germline lookup yields CDR1 MNHEY and CDR2 SMNVEV (reference sequence). The ends lost 0 bases at V and 5 bases at J; junction bases unmatched: 5. The TCR was taken from a female patient aged 2-15 years who had a stem cell transplant for aplastic anemia, so the T cells may come from the graft donor. This specimen consisted of PBMCs, mostly from graft donor cells, obtained 180 days after TCRalphabeta/CD19-depleted stem cell transplant. V is TRBV27 and J is TRBJ2-3, with 7 positions matching TRBD2. CDR3 protein: CASSLSREWIDTQYF. The CDR3 DNA follows: TGTGCCAGCAGTTTATCGCGGGAGTGGATAGATACGCAGTATTTT.